One sample yielded the 26 T cell receptor beta chains listed below, sequenced in a study of cytomegalovirus exposure and HLA in healthy donors. The PCR was carried out with 60 Vbeta primers and 13 Jbeta primers. The protocol was immunoSEQ multiplex PCR, while the TCRdb copy is restricted to in-frame clones and leaves out a portion. This sample has 170,000 or so clones; roughly four fifths occur once, and the top ten carry approximately 2%. The sample taken for sequencing was PBMCs. The receptors here all came from a woman younger than 45 in good health and CMV-seronegative.

This clone was picked up one time. V usage is TRBV4-3 and J usage is TRBJ2-1, with D tentatively TRBD2 (6 bases). The CDR3 has 16 residues. The V gene's germline CDR1 is LGHNA and CDR2 YSLEER. With 0 bases removed from V and 4 bases from J, the gap between germline ends came to 13 bases. CDR3 in DNA: TGCGCCAGCAGCCAAGACGTGTCGGGAGTTTACAATGAGCAGTTCTTC. Its translation: CASSQDVSGVYNEQFF.

The chain has TRBV2 and TRBJ2-3; TRBD1 might be the D (6 bases). CDR3 length: 14 amino acids. Germline V gives CDR1 SNHLY, CDR2 FYNNEI. V lost 6 bases and J 2 bases, leaving 12 bases between the germline ends. The CDR3 loop reads CASRLQGLTDTQYF. CDR3 sequence (DNA): TGTGCCAGCAGGCTACAGGGTCTCACAGATACGCAGTATTTT. The variable domain in full, with the rest retrieved from reference TRBV2 and TRBJ2-3, is EPEVTQTPSHQVTQMGQEVILRCVPISNHLYFYWYRQILGQKVEFLVSFYNNEISEKSEIFDDQFSVERPDGSNFTLKIRSTKLEDSAMYFCASRLQGLTDTQYFGPGTRLTVL.

This clone has more than one count but fewer than ten. The chain uses TRBV6-1 and TRBJ2-5, with 10 bases identical to TRBD1. This CDR3 is 13 amino acids long. Germline V lookup: CDR1 MNHNS, CDR2 SASEGT. The trim removed 6 bases at V and 2 bases at J, leaving 0 bases unmatched. CDR3 amino acids: CASRDRGQETQYF. Written as DNA, the CDR3 is TGTGCCAGCAGGGACAGGGGGCAAGAGACCCAGTACTTC.

The V and J genes are TRBV7-9 and TRBJ2-5; a possible D gene is TRBD2 (6 bases). Germline V lookup: CDR1 SEHNR, CDR2 FQNEAQ (reference sequence). V lost 3 bases to trimming and J lost 4 bases, with 15 bases between them. The CDR3 is 15 amino acids. The CDR3 DNA is TGTGCCAGCAGCTTTTGGCTACCCGGGGGAGAGACCCAGTACTTC. This encodes CASSFWLPGGETQYF.

The rearrangement uses TRBV18 and TRBJ2-6; D may be TRBD1 (6 bases). This CDR3 is 15 amino acids long. Germline V gene sequence: CDR1 KGHSH, CDR2 LQKENI. V was clipped by 10 bases and J by 0 bases, with 13 bases between them. CDR3 residues: CATRTDLSGANVLTF. DNA for the CDR3: TGTGCCACCCGGACAGACCTCTCTGGGGCCAACGTCCTGACTTTC.

The chain recombines TRBV5-6 with TRBJ2-7; TRBD1 aligns across 8 bases. J was trimmed by 7 bases and V by 4 bases; bases with no gene match: 7. The CDR3 is 13 amino acids. CDR1 SGHDT and CDR2 YYEEEE come from the germline V gene. CDR3 sequence: CASSLDRGGEQYF. The CDR3, as DNA: TGTGCCAGCAGCCTCGACAGGGGCGGGGAGCAGTACTTC.

The gene calls are TRBV11-2 and TRBJ2-7, with a possible D match to TRBD1 (5 bases). Per germline, CDR1 SGHAT and CDR2 FQNNGV. Trimming removed 2 bases at V and 7 bases at J, with 6 bases between. The CDR3 extends over 11 amino acids. The CDR3 nucleotides are TGTGCCAGCAGCTTAAGGGGTGAGCAGTACTTC. Amino acid sequence: CASSLRGEQYF.

The chain carries TRBV25-1 and TRBJ2-1; 8 positions agree with TRBD2. Losses at the gene ends were 4 bases for V and 4 bases for J; bases not matched to a gene: 12. The CDR3 has 17 amino acids. The germline CDR1 and CDR2 sequences are MGHDK and SYGVNS. The CDR3 reads CASSGYLAGPGYNEQFF. CDR3 nucleotides: TGTGCCAGCAGTGGGTACCTAGCGGGTCCCGGGTACAATGAGCAGTTCTTC.

Concerning this clone itself: Additional DNA sequences in this sample encode the identical CDR3. The rearrangement uses TRBV9 and TRBJ1-3, with D perhaps TRBD1 (6 bases). The CDR3 covers 13 residues. Germline V lookup: CDR1 SGDLS, CDR2 YYNGEE. V lost 3 bases to trimming and J lost 4 bases, with 8 bases between them. This CDR3 reads CASSGTGGNTIYF. The CDR3 DNA sequence: TGTGCCAGCAGCGGAACAGGGGGAAACACCATATATTTT.

The J gene is TRBJ1-1, the V gene TRBV10-3; D not certain. Trimming took 9 bases from V and 4 from J, leaving 12 bases between them. The length of the CDR3 is 12 residues. Per the germline V gene, CDR1 is ENHRY and CDR2 is SYGVKD. The CDR3 coding sequence is TGTGCCATACAGAGGGATGGCACTGAAGCTTTCTTT. Protein: CAIQRDGTEAFF.

The gene calls are TRBV2 and TRBJ1-6, with TRBD1 identical over 8 bases. The V segment lost 6 bases and the J segment 6 bases; nucleotides outside the gene matches: 4. The CDR3 has 14 residues. Germline CDR1 reads SNHLY; CDR2 reads FYNNEI. CDR3 sequence reads: CASRNDRGNSPLHF. As DNA, the CDR3 is TGTGCCAGCAGGAACGACAGGGGTAATTCACCCCTCCACTTT.

V gene TRBV5-1 combines with J gene TRBJ2-1; 7 nucleotides match TRBD1. The junction had 5 bases not matched to a gene; V was cut back by 4 bases and J by 4 bases. CDR3 length equals 14 residues. The germline gives CDR1 SGHRS, CDR2 YFSETQ. In DNA form, the CDR3 reads TGCGCCAGCAGCCCGGGACAGACTTACAATGAGCAGTTCTTC. Translating gives CASSPGQTYNEQFF.

The chain has TRBV7-8 and TRBJ2-2, with 10 bases lining up with TRBD2. V lost 2 bases, J lost 1 base, and 4 bases stayed unmatched. This CDR3 is built from 17 residues. Germline CDR1 is SGHVS and CDR2 is FQNEAQ. As DNA, the CDR3 is TGTGCCAGCAGCTTATTCGCTAGCGGGAGGAACACCGGGGAGCTGTTTTTT. Its translation: CASSLFASGRNTGELFF.

The chain combines TRBV7-9 with TRBJ2-3, with 9 positions matching TRBD2. CDR3 length: 15 residues. The V and J ends lost 5 bases and 2 bases, in that order; junction bases with no gene match: 5. Per germline, CDR1 SEHNR and CDR2 FQNEAQ (reference sequence). Written as DNA, the CDR3 is TGTGCCAGCAGCAACCCGGGACTAGCCACAGATACGCAGTATTTT. Translation gives CASSNPGLATDTQYF. The whole variable domain, remainder taken from reference TRBV7-9 and TRBJ2-3, is DTGVSQNPRHKITKRGQNVTFRCDPISEHNRLYWYRQTLGQGPEFLTYFQNEAQLEKSRLLSDRFSAERPKGSFSTLEIQRTEQGDSAMYLCASSNPGLATDTQYFGPGTRLTVL.

The chain recombines TRBV5-4 with TRBJ2-5; 9 bases fit TRBD2. Per the germline V gene, CDR1 is SGHNT and CDR2 is YYREEE (reference sequence). V was clipped by 3 bases and J by 4 bases; unmatched bases: 7. The CDR3 is 15 amino acids. The CDR3 protein is CASSSGLARGETQYF. CDR3 DNA: TGTGCCAGCAGCTCGGGACTAGCTCGGGGAGAGACCCAGTACTTC.

This clone was found a few times. The rearrangement uses TRBV15 and TRBJ1-1; D is ambiguous. CDR1 is LNHNV, CDR2 YYDKDF, per germline (reference sequence). The CDR3 is 13 residues long. Trimming stripped 2 bases from V and 4 bases from J, with 8 bases between. The CDR3 sequence is CATSRSFSTEAFF. CDR3 nucleotides: TGTGCCACCAGCAGATCCTTTAGCACTGAAGCTTTCTTT. The full variable domain, with the rest looked up from reference TRBV15 and TRBJ1-1, is DAMVIQNPRYQVTQFGKPVTLSCSQTLNHNVMYWYQQKSSQAPKLLFHYYDKDFNNEADTPDNFQSRRPNTSFCFLDIRSPGLGDTAMYLCATSRSFSTEAFFGQGTRLTVV.

This clone is a singleton in its sample. The CDR3 nucleotides read TGTGCCAGCAGCTTAGAGTCGGGAGGACTACCTAATACGCAGTATTTT. It is translated as CASSLESGGLPNTQYF. This rearrangement joins TRBV7-6 to TRBJ2-3; TRBD2 matches 7 bases. The CDR3 totals 16 residues. Germline V CDR1 and CDR2: SGHVS, FNYEAQ. J was trimmed by 7 bases and V by 1 base; bases with no gene match: 11.

This chain uses TRBV7-8 with TRBJ2-2; TRBD2 agrees at 10 bases. V lost 5 bases, J lost 1 base, and 4 bases stayed unmatched. Per the germline V gene, CDR1 is SGHVS and CDR2 is FQNEAQ. The CDR3 is 16 residues long. Written as DNA, the CDR3 is TGTGCCAGCAGCACCCTAGCGGGGGAGAACACCGGGGAGCTGTTTTTT. Its protein is CASSTLAGENTGELFF. Based on the CDR3 plus reference TRBV7-8 and TRBJ2-2, the full variable domain is GAGVSQSPRYKVAKRGQDVALRCDPISGHVSLFWYQQALGQGPEFLTYFQNEAQLDKSGLPSDRFFAERPEGSVSTLKIQRTQQEDSAVYLCASSTLAGENTGELFFGEGSRLTVL.

CDR3 nucleotides: TGTGCCAGCAGCTTACGGCTAGCGGGGGGAAACATTCAGTACTTC. Protein: CASSLRLAGGNIQYF. V gene TRBV7-2 combines with J gene TRBJ2-4; 11 nucleotides match TRBD2. The CDR3 runs to 15 residues. Germline CDR1 is SGHTA and CDR2 is FQGNSA. V was pared by 2 bases and J by 6 bases, with 3 bases of the junction left unmatched.

V usage is TRBV6-5 and J usage is TRBJ2-4; D possibly corresponds to TRBD2 (6 bases). The CDR3 consists of 15 residues. Germline V gene lookup returns CDR1 MNHEY and CDR2 SVGAGI. Trimming took off 8 bases at V and 3 bases at J, with 17 bases between the two ends. The DNA of the CDR3 is TGTGCCAGCGGTCCCGCCGGGGGAGTCAAAAACATTCAGTACTTC. This codes for CASGPAGGVKNIQYF.

This sequence joins TRBV7-9 and TRBJ2-1; 12 nucleotides line up with TRBD2. Per the germline V gene, CDR1 is SEHNR and CDR2 is FQNEAQ (reference sequence). CDR3 size: 17 residues. Trimming at V came to 5 bases and at J to 3 bases, leaving 8 bases not matched to a gene. The CDR3 loop reads CASSRTSGGPLYNEQFF. The DNA for the CDR3 is TGTGCCAGCAGCAGAACTAGCGGGGGGCCCCTCTACAATGAGCAGTTCTTC.

This clone showed up just a few times. The chain recombines TRBV4-1 with TRBJ2-7; maybe TRBD2 (5 bases). V dropped 6 bases and J dropped 0 bases, with 6 bases sitting between them. In germline, CDR1 is MGHRA, CDR2 YSYEKL. CDR3 length equals 12 residues. CDR3 in amino acids: CASSGSSYEQYF. DNA for the CDR3: TGCGCCAGCAGTGGGAGCTCCTACGAGCAGTACTTC.

The chain combines TRBV5-1 with TRBJ1-5, with D possibly being TRBD1 (5 bases). Trimming shortened V by 1 base and J by 0 bases, and 11 bases separated the two germline ends. This CDR3 is built from 16 residues. Per the germline V gene, CDR1 is SGHRS and CDR2 is YFSETQ. The chain's CDR3 is CASSLRQGDSNQPQHF. DNA of the CDR3: TGCGCCAGCAGCTTGCGGCAGGGCGATAGCAATCAGCCCCAGCATTTT.

The CDR3 reads CASSLGQGPYGYTF. The CDR3 DNA reads TGTGCCAGCAGCTTGGGGCAGGGGCCCTATGGCTACACCTTC. The rearrangement links TRBV5-6 to TRBJ1-2; the D gene is possibly TRBD1 (6 bases). CDR1 is SGHDT and CDR2 is YYEEEE in the germline V gene. There are 14 residues in the CDR3. V was trimmed by 0 bases and J by 4 bases, leaving 10 bases between them.

The chain combines TRBV19 with TRBJ2-3; D call uncertain. The germline V and J ends were trimmed by 3 bases and 1 base, with 2 bases remaining between them. Germline CDR1 LNHDA, CDR2 SQIVND (reference sequence). The CDR3 length is 12 residues. Here the CDR3 DNA reads TGTGCCAGTAGTATCTGCACAGATACGCAGTATTTT. It codes for CASSICTDTQYF. The full variable domain, in which reference TRBV19 and TRBJ2-3 provide the parts outside the CDR3, is DGGITQSPKYLFRKEGQNVTLSCEQNLNHDAMYWYRQDPGQGLRLIYYSQIVNDFQKGDIAEGYSVSREKKESFPLTVTSAQKNPTAFYLCASSICTDTQYFGPGTRLTVL.

This chain joins TRBV7-6 and TRBJ1-1; D gene ambiguous. Trimming pared 1 base from V and 0 bases from J, leaving 9 bases between. This CDR3 spans 15 amino acids. Germline lookup yields CDR1 SGHVS and CDR2 FNYEAQ. The CDR3 nucleotides read TGTGCCAGCAGCTTAGACTACAAGATGAACACTGAAGCTTTCTTT. Protein product: CASSLDYKMNTEAFF. The entire variable domain, with the rest obtained from reference TRBV7-6 and TRBJ1-1, is as follows: GAGVSQSPRYKVTKRGQDVALRCDPISGHVSLYWYRQALGQGPEFLTYFNYEAQQDKSGLPNDRFSAERPEGSISTLTIQRTEQRDSAMYRCASSLDYKMNTEAFFGQGTRLTVV.